This T cell receptor (beta chain) was sequenced for a study of blood T cell repertoires in COVID-19. Study background: COVID-19 samples collected from the United States, Italy and Spain covered acute and convalescent phases. PBMCs, B-cell-depleted T cells, or T cells provided the cDNA or gDNA that made up the material.

In Seattle, patients joined the study during active infection and were tracked longitudinally. In the original workflow: Nucleated cell number was recorded as an estimate derived from reference gene primer amplification. The data were produced by immunoSEQ multiplex PCR, yet TCRdb's version contains in-frame clones alone and is incomplete. V and J calls and clone size come straight from that table; D and trimming were deduced from the DNA. The sample records some 170,000 clones, approximately 87% being singletons. J gave up 5 bases and V 8 bases, and 16 bases lay outside the gene matches. The length of the CDR3 is 17 residues. In germline, CDR1 is MDHEN, CDR2 SYDVKM.

The sample comprised peripheral blood. This receptor was identified in a woman aged 70-85 years with COVID-19, enrolled during active disease. The chain recombines TRBV28 with TRBJ2-5, with 11 nucleotides matching TRBD2. DNA for the CDR3: TGTGCCAGCGTCGGCCCTCGGACTAGCGGGTTCAGCGAGACCCAGTACTTC. As protein: CASVGPRTSGFSETQYF.